Below, 28 T cell receptor beta chains from the same sample are listed, as sequenced in a study of T cell repertoires in cytomegalovirus infection. These receptors have no known antigen. Each CDR3 protein is one row after TCRdb ran MiXCR on the reads. The table has about 270,000 distinct CDR3 sequences, roughly a fifth seen once. Sequenced here: cultured PBMCs, sampled from culture after CMV antigen stimulation. The receptors were gathered from a human donor in good health (CMV status not recorded). Some clones in this sample may be carry-over from other donors' samples.

The rearrangement uses TRBV4-1 and TRBJ1-1; D gene unclear. The CDR3 is made up of 16 amino acids. The germline CDR1 and CDR2 sequences are MGHRA and YSYEKL. The V and J ends lost 4 bases and 0 bases respectively, with 15 bases between them. CDR3 DNA: TGCGCCAGCAGCCGGACTATTGGAGCGCTGAACACTGAAGCTTTCTTT. This encodes CASSRTIGALNTEAFF.

This clonotype was counted between two and nine times. The chain carries TRBV2 and TRBJ1-2; the D gene is possibly TRBD1 (6 bases). CDR1 is SNHLY and CDR2 is FYNNEI in the germline V gene. V was clipped by 3 bases and J by 8 bases, with 7 bases between them. The CDR3 has 11 amino acids. CDR3 bases: TGTGCCAGCAGTGAGGACAGAGGCTACACCTTC. It encodes CASSEDRGYTF.

The rearrangement uses TRBV6-5 and TRBJ2-7, with 8 bases identical to TRBD1. The CDR3 runs 13 residues. V lost 8 bases, J lost 4 bases, and 7 bases stayed unmatched. Germline V lookup: CDR1 MNHEY, CDR2 SVGAGI. The CDR3 region has the DNA TGTGCCAGCCTAGCCAGGGGGCGGTACGAGCAGTACTTC. Translating gives CASLARGRYEQYF.

This chain links TRBV5-4 with TRBJ2-3; 11 bases line up with TRBD2. The CDR3 has 16 residues. CDR1 SGHNT and CDR2 YYREEE come from the germline V gene (reference sequence). J gave up 2 bases and V 4 bases, and 6 bases lay outside the gene matches. This CDR3 reads CASSTVAGGPTDTQYF. Written as DNA, the CDR3 is TGTGCCAGCAGCACCGTAGCGGGAGGGCCCACAGATACGCAGTATTTT.

This rearrangement joins TRBV19 to TRBJ2-7; 9 bases are a match to TRBD1. Germline-derived CDR1 and CDR2 are LNHDA and SQIVND (reference sequence). Trimming cost V 2 bases and J 3 bases; bases outside gene matches: 5. This CDR3 is built from 15 residues. CDR3 DNA: TGTGCCAGTAGTATAAGGGGACAGGGCGTCTACGAGCAGTACTTC. Translated, it gives CASSIRGQGVYEQYF.

Only a few counts were recorded for this clonotype. The chain uses TRBV4-3 and TRBJ2-1, with 14 bases that match TRBD2. This CDR3 contains 18 residues. J gave up 8 bases and V 4 bases, and 13 bases lay outside the gene matches. Germline CDR1 is LGHNA and CDR2 is YSLEER. CDR3 region: CASSPVRTGTSGSDEQFF. The CDR3, as DNA: TGCGCCAGCAGCCCAGTCCGGACCGGGACTAGCGGGAGTGATGAGCAGTTCTTC.

The sample holds many counts of this clonotype. The chain links TRBV7-8 to TRBJ2-3; D is ambiguous. V lost 7 bases to trimming and J lost 6 bases, with 8 bases between them. Per the germline V gene, CDR1 is SGHVS and CDR2 is FQNEAQ. The CDR3 has 11 amino acids. This CDR3 is CASTARDTQYF. The CDR3 region has the DNA TGTGCCAGCACCGCGAGGGATACGCAGTATTTT.

The gene calls are TRBV10-3 and TRBJ1-2, with D unresolved. The germline gives CDR1 ENHRY, CDR2 SYGVKD. Trimming left V 4 bases short and J 3 bases short, with 9 bases between. The CDR3 runs 13 residues. The CDR3 is CAISGRHHYGYTF. The CDR3 region has the DNA TGTGCCATCAGTGGTCGACACCACTATGGCTACACCTTC.

There are a few counts of this clonotype. The chain has TRBV19 and TRBJ2-2; perhaps TRBD1 as D (7 bases). CDR3 length: 16 amino acids. The germline CDR1 and CDR2 sequences are LNHDA and SQIVND (reference sequence). With 5 bases removed from V and 5 bases from J, the gap between germline ends came to 18 bases. The CDR3 sequence: CASSGGTARMTGELFF. The DNA for the CDR3 is TGTGCCAGTAGTGGGGGGACAGCCCGGATGACCGGGGAGCTGTTTTTT.

The chain combines TRBV4-3 with TRBJ2-2, with 10 bases identical to TRBD2. Looked up from germline, CDR1 is LGHNA and CDR2 is YSLEER. This CDR3 has 18 residues. V lost 0 bases to trimming and J lost 3 bases; unmatched junction nucleotides: 7. The CDR3 DNA reads as TGCGCCAGCAGCCAAGAGCCTAGCGGGAGTCGCGACACCGGGGAGCTGTTTTTT. Its translation: CASSQEPSGSRDTGELFF.

In its sample, this clonotype was seen a few times. The V call is TRBV14, the J call TRBJ1-2; D remains ambiguous. This CDR3 has 13 residues. Trimming took off 1 base at V and 6 bases at J, with 9 bases between the two ends. Germline V CDR1 and CDR2: SGHDN, FVKESK. In nucleotides, the CDR3 is TGTGCCAGCAGCCAAGTCACCCTGAATGGCTACACCTTC. Its protein product is CASSQVTLNGYTF.

The chain employs TRBV6-5 and TRBJ1-1, with D maybe TRBD1 (5 bases). V was clipped by 7 bases and J by 4 bases, with 16 bases between them. The CDR3 covers 14 residues. From germline, CDR1 is MNHEY and CDR2 SVGAGI. CDR3 coding DNA: TGTGCCAGCAATCCAACTGGGGGGTCCACTGAAGCTTTCTTT. Translating gives CASNPTGGSTEAFF.

This clonotype appeared once. This chain joins TRBV15 and TRBJ2-5; a possible D gene is TRBD2 (6 bases). V lost 2 bases to trimming and J lost 4 bases, with 17 bases between them. The CDR3 consists of 16 residues. CDR1 is LNHNV and CDR2 is YYDKDF in the germline V gene (reference sequence). The CDR3 loop reads CATSRLVGGSSETQYF. The CDR3 nucleotides read TGTGCCACCAGCAGACTCGTGGGGGGTTCATCAGAGACCCAGTACTTC.

This clonotype has at least ten counts. The J gene is TRBJ1-2, the V gene TRBV7-8; D uncertain. CDR3 length: 15 residues. Germline V lookup: CDR1 SGHVS, CDR2 FQNEAQ. The ends were cut back, 4 bases at V and 0 bases at J, with 12 bases in the middle. CDR3 region: CASSSRRNPNYGYTF. CDR3 sequence (DNA): TGTGCCAGCAGCTCAAGACGGAATCCTAACTATGGCTACACCTTC.

This clonotype was seen repeatedly, ten times or more. The V call is TRBV7-2, the J call TRBJ1-2; 8 bases align to TRBD1. CDR1 SGHTA and CDR2 FQGNSA come from the germline V gene. V gave up 1 base and J gave up 5 bases; unmatched junction bases: 9. The CDR3 runs 16 residues. The CDR3 sequence: CASSLGAGGLLYGYTF. Here the CDR3 DNA reads TGTGCCAGCAGCTTAGGAGCAGGGGGCCTTTTATATGGCTACACCTTC. Complete variable domain (other parts from reference TRBV7-2 and TRBJ1-2): GAGVSQSPSNKVTEKGKDVELRCDPISGHTALYWYRQSLGQGLEFLIYFQGNSAPDKSGLPSDRFSAERTGGSVSTLTIQRTQQEDSAVYLCASSLGAGGLLYGYTFGSGTRLTVV.

The chain joins TRBV6-1 to TRBJ2-3; D is possibly TRBD1 or TRBD2 (5 bases each). This CDR3 is built from 17 residues. In germline, CDR1 is MNHNS, CDR2 SASEGT. The V and J ends lost 0 bases and 4 bases respectively, with 17 bases between them. CDR3 amino acids: CASSEALRGRGADTQYF. In DNA, the CDR3 is TGTGCCAGCAGTGAAGCGCTTCGAGGGAGAGGGGCAGATACGCAGTATTTT.

The chain carries TRBV11-2 and TRBJ2-3; 12 bases agree with TRBD2. Germline V CDR1 and CDR2: SGHAT, FQNNGV. CDR3 length equals 17 residues. With 7 bases clipped from V and 3 bases from J, the junction kept 11 bases outside the gene matches. The CDR3, as DNA: TGTGCCAGCAAACTCTCTAGCGGGAGGGCCCGGACAGATACGCAGTATTTT. This encodes CASKLSSGRARTDTQYF.

Points on this clonotype: This may be a read error, as it is one base from a much larger clone. This sequence joins TRBV12-3 or TRBV12-4 and TRBJ1-6, with a possible D match to TRBD1 (5 bases). The CDR3 loop spans 14 amino acids. The chain's CDR3 is CASSLVTDNSPHHF. The CDR3, as DNA: TGTGCCAGCAGTTTAGTGACAGATAATTCACCCCACCACTTT.

The V and J genes are TRBV4-3 and TRBJ2-7; D is uncertain. With 8 bases removed from V and 7 bases from J, the gap between germline ends came to 12 bases. Per the germline V gene, CDR1 is LGHNA and CDR2 is YSLEER. The CDR3 covers 11 residues. The CDR3 region is CASRCRREQYV. DNA of the CDR3: TGCGCCAGCCGGTGCAGAAGGGAGCAGTACGTC.

This clonotype was counted only a few times. The chain employs TRBV5-1 and TRBJ2-3, with D perhaps TRBD1 (5 bases). Germline V gene data show CDR1 as SGHRS and CDR2 as YFSETQ. The CDR3 sequence is 15 residues long. V lost 1 base to trimming and J lost 3 bases, with 12 bases between them. In DNA, the CDR3 is TGCGCCAGCAGCTTGAGGCCAGGGTCGACAGATACGCAGTATTTT. Translating gives CASSLRPGSTDTQYF.

In the case of this clonotype: This CDR3 is missing its conserved last phenylalanine or tryptophan, likely due to a read error. The chain uses TRBV7-4 and TRBJ1-5; 7 positions agree with TRBD1. V shed 2 bases and J 9 bases; nucleotides not matched to a gene: 4. This CDR3 is 13 amino acids long. Germline values: CDR1 SGHVT, CDR2 SQSDAQ. CDR3 coding DNA: TGTGCCAGCAGCTTAATCCAGGGGGTGCCCCAGCATTCT. It translates to CASSLIQGVPQHS.

This clonotype has a handful of counts. The V call is TRBV5-1, the J call TRBJ1-1; D uncertain. CDR1 is SGHRS and CDR2 is YFSETQ in the germline V gene. V lost 4 bases, J lost 4 bases, and 17 bases lay in between. This CDR3 comprises 15 residues. The CDR3 DNA reads as TGCGCCAGCAGCCGGGATGGTGGGGATCCCACTGAAGCTTTCTTT. Residues: CASSRDGGDPTEAFF.

This clonotype has just a few counts. The chain recombines TRBV12-3 or TRBV12-4 with TRBJ1-3; D is unresolved. V shed 6 bases and J shed 4 bases, with 13 bases lying between them. The CDR3 is 14 amino acids. CDR3 sequence (DNA): TGTGCCAGCAGCATCAATGGGCACGGAAACACCATATATTTT. It yields the protein CASSINGHGNTIYF.

This chain links TRBV27 with TRBJ1-4, with D unresolved. The V and J ends lost 5 bases and 6 bases respectively, with 13 bases between them. The CDR3 contains 14 residues. CDR1 MNHEY and CDR2 SMNVEV come from the germline V gene (reference sequence). CDR3 in DNA: TGTGCCAGCAGTCTACTGTGGAGGGATGAAAAACTGTTTTTT. Encoded protein: CASSLLWRDEKLFF.

This clonotype was recorded at least ten times. Written as DNA, the CDR3 is TGTGCCAGCAGTTCCTCCGGGACAGGGGTTTCCAATGAGCAGTTCTTC. It is translated as CASSSSGTGVSNEQFF. J is TRBJ2-1 and V is TRBV6-5, with TRBD1 matching 10 bases. CDR3 length equals 16 residues. The junction had 9 bases not matched to a gene; V was cut back by 4 bases and J by 6 bases. Looked up from germline, CDR1 is MNHEY and CDR2 is SVGAGI.

The sample holds many counts of this clonotype. The CDR3 loop reads CASSPLFVQATNTEAFF. The CDR3 nucleotides are TGTGCCAGCAGCCCCCTTTTCGTACAGGCTACCAACACTGAAGCTTTCTTT. The chain links TRBV7-2 to TRBJ1-1; D is possibly TRBD1 (5 bases). V dropped 5 bases and J dropped 2 bases, with 21 bases sitting between them. Germline lookup yields CDR1 SGHTA and CDR2 FQGNSA. This CDR3 is built from 17 residues.

The V gene is TRBV7-3, the J gene TRBJ2-7; 8 positions agree with TRBD2. The ends lost 3 bases at V and 4 bases at J; junction bases unmatched: 8. The germline V gene encodes CDR1 SGHTA and CDR2 FQGTGA. This CDR3 spans 15 amino acids. The CDR3 sequence is CASSFQTGGPYEQYF. CDR3 bases: TGTGCCAGCAGCTTTCAGACGGGAGGGCCTTACGAGCAGTACTTC.

This clonotype was recorded many times. One end of the junction varies from germline; a read error may be responsible. CDR3 sequence reads: CASSFGQHQEIQYF. CDR3 nucleotide sequence: TGTGCCAGCAGCTTCGGACAGCACCAAGAGATCCAGTACTTC. The V and J genes are TRBV7-2 and TRBJ2-5; possibly TRBD1 for D (6 bases). CDR3 size: 14 residues. Germline CDR1 and CDR2: SGHTA and FQGNSA.